This paragraph covers one TCR beta chain sequence. The antigen remains undetermined. The sample belongs to a study of T cell responses to AZD1222 COVID-19 vaccine. The study, taken as a whole, reports: A mostly white British donor set with more females was recruited, and clonal diversity was possibly underestimated.

This CDR3 region has 13 residues. The germline V and J ends were trimmed by 2 bases and 4 bases, with 11 bases remaining between them. Germline CDR1 and CDR2: SQVTM and ANQGSEA. Libraries were prepared by immunoSEQ multiplex PCR; TCRdb keeps only in-frame clonotypes and omits some of them. The data show fewer than 300,000 clones, 93% seen once. The sequence was collected from an adult in good health. The source material was peripheral blood, sampled on day 0 of AZD1222 vaccination. The rearrangement links TRBV29-1 to TRBJ1-1, with D uncertain. CDR3 coding DNA: TGCAGCGTTGAAAATGGTAGGCGCACTGAAGCTTTCTTT. It is translated as CSVENGRRTEAFF.